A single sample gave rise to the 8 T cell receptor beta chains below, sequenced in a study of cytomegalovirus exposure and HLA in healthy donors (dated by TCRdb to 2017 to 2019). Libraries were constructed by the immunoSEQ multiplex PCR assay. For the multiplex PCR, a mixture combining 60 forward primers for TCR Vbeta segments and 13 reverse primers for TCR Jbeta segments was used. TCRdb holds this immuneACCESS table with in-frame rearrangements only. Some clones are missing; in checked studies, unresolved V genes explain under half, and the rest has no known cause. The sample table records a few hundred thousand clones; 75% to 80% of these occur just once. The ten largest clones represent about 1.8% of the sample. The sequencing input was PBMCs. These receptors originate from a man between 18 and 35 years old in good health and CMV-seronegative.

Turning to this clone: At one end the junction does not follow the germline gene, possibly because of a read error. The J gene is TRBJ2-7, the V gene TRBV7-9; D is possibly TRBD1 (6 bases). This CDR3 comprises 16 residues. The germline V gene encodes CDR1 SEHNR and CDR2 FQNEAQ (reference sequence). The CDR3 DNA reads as TGTTCCAGCAGCTCCCCCGGGGACACAGGGTCTTACGAGCAGTACTTC. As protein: CSSSSPGDTGSYEQYF.

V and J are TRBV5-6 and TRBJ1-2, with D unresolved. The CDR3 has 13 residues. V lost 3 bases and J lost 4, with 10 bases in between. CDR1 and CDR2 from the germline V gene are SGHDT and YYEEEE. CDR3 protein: CASSSEIGYGYTF. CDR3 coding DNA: TGTGCCAGCAGCTCGGAGATAGGCTATGGCTACACCTTC.

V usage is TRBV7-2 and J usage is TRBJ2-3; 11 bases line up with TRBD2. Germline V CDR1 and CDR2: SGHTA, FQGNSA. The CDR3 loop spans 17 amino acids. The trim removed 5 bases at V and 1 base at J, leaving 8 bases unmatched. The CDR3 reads CASSRDSGGVGTDTQYF. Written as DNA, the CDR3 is TGTGCCAGCAGCCGGGATAGCGGGGGGGTGGGCACAGATACGCAGTATTTT.

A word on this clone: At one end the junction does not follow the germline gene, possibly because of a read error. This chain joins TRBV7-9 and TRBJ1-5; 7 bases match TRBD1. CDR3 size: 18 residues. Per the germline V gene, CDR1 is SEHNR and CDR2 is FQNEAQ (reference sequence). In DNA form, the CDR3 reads TGTGCCAGCAGCCTTCCCCAACCCGACAGGGAAGCAAATCGGCCCCAGCATTTT. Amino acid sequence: CASSLPQPDREANRPQHF.

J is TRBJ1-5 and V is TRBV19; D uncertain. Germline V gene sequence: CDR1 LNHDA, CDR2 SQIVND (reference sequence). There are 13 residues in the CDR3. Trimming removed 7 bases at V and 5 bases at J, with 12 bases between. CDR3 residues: CASKVPGDQPQHF. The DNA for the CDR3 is TGTGCCAGTAAGGTACCGGGAGATCAGCCCCAGCATTTT.

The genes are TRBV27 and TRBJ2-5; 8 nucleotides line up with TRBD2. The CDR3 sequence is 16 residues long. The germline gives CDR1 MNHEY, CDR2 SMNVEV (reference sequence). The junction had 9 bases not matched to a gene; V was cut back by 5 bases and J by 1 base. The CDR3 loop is CASSKIGGRPQETQYF. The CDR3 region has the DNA TGTGCCAGCAGTAAAATTGGCGGGAGGCCCCAAGAGACCCAGTACTTC.

Here the CDR3 DNA reads TGTGCCTGGAGTATTACCGGGACAGAAGAGACCCAGTACTTC. Its protein is CAWSITGTEETQYF. The chain has TRBV30 and TRBJ2-5; 7 bases match TRBD1. Germline V gene lookup returns CDR1 GTSNPN and CDR2 SVGIG (reference sequence). CDR3 length: 14 residues. After removal of 2 bases from V and 3 bases from J, the junction contained 6 bases not matched to a gene. Drawing the rest from reference TRBV30 and TRBJ2-5, the complete variable domain is SQTIHQWPATLVQPVGSPLSLECTVEGTSNPNLYWYRQAAGRGLQLLFYSVGIGQISSEVPQNLSASRPQDRQFILSSKKLLLSDSGFYLCAWSITGTEETQYFGPGTRLLVL.

In DNA form, the CDR3 reads TGTGCCAGCAGCCAAGGGGGACATGGCTACACCTTC. Its translation is CASSQGGHGYTF. The rearrangement joins TRBV27 to TRBJ1-2; possible D gene TRBD1, 6 bases. CDR3 size: 12 residues. Looked up from germline, CDR1 is MNHEY and CDR2 is SMNVEV (reference sequence). V was trimmed by 6 bases and J by 6 bases, leaving 11 bases between them.